This TCR beta chain was profiled in a study of T cell repertoires in cytomegalovirus infection. Study-wide context: Recently described HLA-C-restricted plus well-studied HLA-B-restricted CMV epitopes were used.

The germline V and J ends were trimmed by 6 bases and 6 bases, with 14 bases remaining between them. The CDR3 covers 13 residues. A note on this clonotype: Its specificity is not known.

TCRdb re-called the reads through MiXCR, storing one row per CDR3 protein. Of some 700,000 distinct CDR3 sequences listed, roughly a third were seen once; the top ten hold approximately 18%. The chain employs TRBV12-3 or TRBV12-4 and TRBJ1-2; D possibly corresponds to TRBD1 (6 bases). This sample comprised cultured PBMCs, obtained from culture after CMV antigen stimulation. The clonotype was recovered from a human donor in good health (CMV status not recorded). Some clones in this sample may be carry-over from other donors' samples. CDR3 DNA: TGTGCCAGCAGGTCTACAGGGCGTCATGGCTACACCTTC. Amino acids: CASRSTGRHGYTF.